The present TCR beta chain was sequenced within a study of Tregs in tolerant kidney transplant recipients. CDR3 length: 15 residues. V dropped 6 bases and J dropped 4; count of bases not matched to a gene: 7. CDR1 is LNHDA, CDR2 SQIVND, per germline (reference sequence). Clones were read by immunoSEQ multiplex PCR, and TCRdb kept only the in-frame ones, dropping some. The sample contains roughly 120,000 clones, roughly nine tenths of which appear only once. The sequence derives from a human donor in good health. V is TRBV19 and J is TRBJ2-1, with 9 bases aligning to TRBD2. The specimen was CD4+ T cells from blood. CDR3 in amino acids: CASSKPSGVYNEQFF. DNA of the CDR3: TGTGCCAGTAGCAAACCTAGCGGGGTTTACAATGAGCAGTTCTTC.